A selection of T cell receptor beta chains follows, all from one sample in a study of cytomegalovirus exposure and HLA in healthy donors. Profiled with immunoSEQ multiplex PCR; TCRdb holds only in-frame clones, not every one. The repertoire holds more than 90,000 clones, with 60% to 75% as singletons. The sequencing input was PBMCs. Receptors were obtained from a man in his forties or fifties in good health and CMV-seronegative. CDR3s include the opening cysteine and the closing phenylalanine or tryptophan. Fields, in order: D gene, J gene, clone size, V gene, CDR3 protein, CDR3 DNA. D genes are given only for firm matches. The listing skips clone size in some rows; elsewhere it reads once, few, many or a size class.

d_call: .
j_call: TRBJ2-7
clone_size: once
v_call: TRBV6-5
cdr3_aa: CASSSRPYEQYF
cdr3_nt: TGTGCCAGCAGCTCGCGGCCCTACGAGCAGTACTTC

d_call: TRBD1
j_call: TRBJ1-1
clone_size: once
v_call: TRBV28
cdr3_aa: CASSYPRDSIKAFF
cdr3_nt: TGTGCCAGCAGTTACCCCCGGGACAGCATTAAAGCTTTCTTT

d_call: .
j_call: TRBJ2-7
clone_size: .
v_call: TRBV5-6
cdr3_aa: CASSFNQGYGSYEQYF
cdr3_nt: TGTGCCAGCAGCTTTAACCAGGGTTATGGGTCCTACGAGCAGTACTTC

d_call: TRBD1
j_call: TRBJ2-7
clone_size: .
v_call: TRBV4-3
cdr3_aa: CASSQVVWDRDYEQYF
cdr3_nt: TGCGCCAGCAGCCAAGTTGTTTGGGACAGGGACTACGAGCAGTACTTC

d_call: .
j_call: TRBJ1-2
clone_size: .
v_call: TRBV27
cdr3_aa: CASRKGTLEGYTF
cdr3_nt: TGTGCCAGCAGGAAGGGGACTCTAGAGGGCTACACCTTC

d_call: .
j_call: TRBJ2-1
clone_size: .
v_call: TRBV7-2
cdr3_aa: CASSLGRGITSNEQFF
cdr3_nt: TGTGCCAGCAGCTTAGGGCGCGGGATCACTTCCAATGAGCAGTTCTTC

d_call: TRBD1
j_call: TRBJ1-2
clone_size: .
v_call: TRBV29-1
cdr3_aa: CSAGVGTGGSNYGYTF
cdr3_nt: TGCAGCGCTGGAGTCGGGACAGGGGGTAGTAACTATGGCTACACCTTC

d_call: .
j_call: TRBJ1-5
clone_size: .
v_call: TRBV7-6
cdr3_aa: CASSLAEGPGQPQHF
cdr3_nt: TGTGCCAGCAGCTTAGCGGAGGGCCCGGGGCAGCCCCAGCATTTT

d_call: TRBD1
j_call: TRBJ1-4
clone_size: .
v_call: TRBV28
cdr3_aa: CASSTDRGPGEKLFF
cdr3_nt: TGTGCCAGCAGTACCGACAGGGGCCCTGGGGAAAAACTGTTTTTT

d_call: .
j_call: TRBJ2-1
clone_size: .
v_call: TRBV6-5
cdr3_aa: CASSRGSYSYNEQFF
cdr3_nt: TGTGCCAGCAGCCGTGGGAGTTACTCCTACAATGAGCAGTTCTTC

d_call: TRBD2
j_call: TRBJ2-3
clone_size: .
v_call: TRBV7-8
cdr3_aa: CASSLMPSGVPDTQYF
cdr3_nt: TGTGCCAGCAGCTTAATGCCTAGCGGGGTCCCAGATACGCAGTATTTT

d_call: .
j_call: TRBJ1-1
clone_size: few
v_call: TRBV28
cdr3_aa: CASSQGGGSSEAFF
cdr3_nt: TGTGCCAGCAGCCAAGGCGGGGGGTCCTCTGAAGCTTTCTTT

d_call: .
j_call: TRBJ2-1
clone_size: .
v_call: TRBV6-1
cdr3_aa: CASSEDPRARGDEQFF
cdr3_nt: TGTGCCAGCAGTGAAGACCCCAGGGCGAGAGGTGATGAGCAGTTCTTC

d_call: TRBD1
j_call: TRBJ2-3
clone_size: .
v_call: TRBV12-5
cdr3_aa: CASGFLDRLQGTQYF
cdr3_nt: TGTGCTAGTGGTTTCCTGGACAGGCTGCAAGGTACGCAGTATTTT

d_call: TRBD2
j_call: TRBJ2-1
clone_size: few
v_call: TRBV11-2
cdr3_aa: CACTYRREIFYNEQFF
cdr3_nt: TGTGCCTGTACTTATAGGCGGGAGATCTTCTACAATGAGCAGTTCTTC

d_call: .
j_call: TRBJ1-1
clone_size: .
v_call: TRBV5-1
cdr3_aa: CASSLDRGGNTEAFF
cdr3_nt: TGCGCCAGCAGCCTGGACAGAGGGGGGAACACTGAAGCTTTCTTT